This T cell receptor (beta chain) was sequenced in a study of human T cells and chemical hapten exposure. The CDR3 has 14 amino acids. Germline CDR1 reads SGHRS; CDR2 reads YFSETQ. V was cut by 0 bases and J by 5 bases, with 9 bases left in between. TCRdb called the RACE reads again in MiXCR, with one record for every CDR3 protein. The repertoire has some 300,000 distinct CDR3 sequences, about 5.4% of them found once; the top ten carry over 7%. The time point here: pre-sensitization, week 0. Treatment noted: therapeutic diphenylcyclopropenone sensitization with weekly scalp DPC. This clonotype was detected many times. Antigen: not known. Overall study results and limits: TCRs above 1 in 1000 frequency did not change with DPC sensitization.

Source: whole blood, taken in connection with sensitization to the hapten diphenylcyclopropenone (DPC). This receptor was identified in a woman aged 18-29 years with alopecia areata. Some clones in this sample may be carry-over from other donors' samples. J is TRBJ1-3 and V is TRBV5-1; D not resolved. Here the CDR3 reads CASSLDEGRNTIYF. CDR3 nucleotide sequence: TGCGCCAGCAGCTTGGATGAGGGCCGAAACACCATATATTTT.